A single sample is the source of the 29 T cell receptor beta chains below, sequenced in a study of T cells after yellow fever vaccination. One entry per CDR3 protein, called by TCRdb with MiXCR from the 5' RACE reads. The table includes about 330,000 distinct CDR3 sequences, around 8.1% detected once. The sequenced sample was PBMCs, obtained approximately 40 days after the first yellow fever vaccination. These receptors were collected from a man younger than 35 who received the YFV17D yellow fever vaccine.

Details on this clonotype: Mismatch with germline at one junction end may stem from a read error. The chain is built from TRBV7-9 and TRBJ2-3; the match to TRBD1 covers 7 bases. This CDR3 has 16 amino acids. Germline assignment: CDR1 SEHNR and CDR2 FQNEAQ (reference sequence). CDR3 DNA sequence: TGTGCCAGCAGCTCTACTGGACAGGAAAACACAAATACGCAGTATTTT. Protein: CASSSTGQENTNTQYF.

In its sample, this clonotype was seen a few times. The CDR3 region has the DNA TGTGCCAGCAGCTTTAATCCCGAGCAGTACTTC. This encodes CASSFNPEQYF. The genes are TRBV11-2 and TRBJ2-7; unclear D gene. Per the germline V gene, CDR1 is SGHAT and CDR2 is FQNNGV. V was shortened by 3 bases and J by 6 bases, with 6 bases between the two germline ends. This CDR3 spans 11 amino acids.

V is TRBV4-1 and J is TRBJ2-4, with D maybe TRBD2 (5 bases). Germline-derived CDR1 and CDR2 are MGHRA and YSYEKL. The CDR3 has 14 residues. V dropped 3 bases and J dropped 3 bases, with 9 bases sitting between them. The DNA of the CDR3 is TGCGCCAGCAGCCAGGGAGCTAACAAAAACATTCAGTACTTC. Translation gives CASSQGANKNIQYF.

The chain couples TRBV20-1 to TRBJ2-7; D call uncertain. The CDR3 is 13 amino acids. Germline V lookup: CDR1 DFQATT, CDR2 SNEGSKA (reference sequence). Trimming stripped 2 bases from V and 4 bases from J, with 12 bases between. CDR3 sequence (DNA): TGCAGTGCTAGATACAGCCCTGGATACGAGCAGTACTTC. It specifies CSARYSPGYEQYF.

This clonotype occurred a few times. V gene TRBV7-2 combines with J gene TRBJ2-3; the D gene could be TRBD1 or TRBD2 (5 bases each). V lost 4 bases to trimming and J lost 3 bases, with 11 bases between them. This CDR3 comprises 14 residues. Germline V gives CDR1 SGHTA, CDR2 FQGNSA. DNA of the CDR3: TGTGCCAGCAGCTCTGGGTGGGGGACAGATACGCAGTATTTT. Translated, it gives CASSSGWGTDTQYF.

This clonotype was seen ten or more times. This CDR3 is CSGKTGAGNQPQHF. CDR3 sequence (DNA): TGCAGCGGCAAGACAGGGGCGGGCAATCAGCCCCAGCATTTT. This sequence joins TRBV29-1 and TRBJ1-5, with 8 bases matching TRBD1. V was clipped by 7 bases and J by 2 bases; unmatched bases: 7. Germline V gene lookup returns CDR1 SQVTM and CDR2 ANQGSEA. CDR3 length: 14 amino acids.

This sequence joins TRBV5-4 and TRBJ2-5; D remains unclear. The germline V gene encodes CDR1 SGHNT and CDR2 YYREEE (reference sequence). V shed 4 bases and J shed 4 bases, with 14 bases lying between them. This CDR3 comprises 14 residues. The chain's CDR3 is CASSPKDGLETQYF. In DNA form, the CDR3 reads TGTGCCAGCAGCCCGAAGGACGGTTTAGAGACCCAGTACTTC. Filled out from reference TRBV5-4 and TRBJ2-5, the complete variable domain reads ETGVTQSPTHLIKTRGQQVTLRCSSQSGHNTVSWYQQALGQGPQFIFQYYREEENGRGNFPPRFSGLQFPNYSSELNVNALELDDSALYLCASSPKDGLETQYFGPGTRLLVL.

The J gene is TRBJ2-3, the V gene TRBV20-1, with D unresolved. Trimming took off 5 bases at V and 6 bases at J, with 21 bases between the two ends. The CDR3 totals 15 residues. Per germline, CDR1 DFQATT and CDR2 SNEGSKA (reference sequence). CDR3 protein: CSAAPGQFFGDTQYF. The DNA of the CDR3 is TGCAGTGCTGCCCCGGGCCAATTTTTTGGGGATACGCAGTATTTT.

V is TRBV7-2 and J is TRBJ1-1, with TRBD1 identical over 9 bases. Germline assignment: CDR1 SGHTA and CDR2 FQGNSA. J was trimmed by 6 bases and V by 5 bases; bases with no gene match: 4. The CDR3 is 13 amino acids. The CDR3: CASSMDRGAEAFF. The CDR3 DNA sequence: TGTGCCAGCAGCATGGACAGGGGCGCTGAAGCTTTCTTT.

The table lists this clonotype with many counts. The V call is TRBV12-3 or TRBV12-4, the J call TRBJ2-3; 12 nucleotides match TRBD2. The junction had 10 bases not matched to a gene; V was cut back by 7 bases and J by 2 bases. The CDR3 totals 17 residues. Here the CDR3 DNA reads TGTGCCAGCACCCGACTAGCGGGGGTCCATCTCACAGATACGCAGTATTTT. Translating gives CASTRLAGVHLTDTQYF.

This clonotype was found a few times. The rearrangement joins TRBV4-1 to TRBJ2-5; D uncertain. CDR3 size: 16 residues. Between the trimmed V and J ends, which lost 1 base and 7 bases, there was a span of 19 bases. Germline V gives CDR1 MGHRA, CDR2 YSYEKL. DNA for the CDR3: TGCGCCAGCAGCCAAGCTTCAATAGGGATCGAAGGGACCCAGTACTTC. Translation: CASSQASIGIEGTQYF.

This clonotype appeared a few times. The chain employs TRBV4-1 and TRBJ2-2; 7 bases match TRBD1. This CDR3 has 13 amino acids. Unmatched junction bases numbered 3, after V lost 5 bases and J lost 6 bases. Germline V lookup: CDR1 MGHRA, CDR2 YSYEKL. The chain's CDR3 is CASSDQGAGELFF. The CDR3 DNA follows: TGCGCCAGCAGCGACCAGGGGGCCGGGGAGCTGTTTTTT.

This clonotype was counted between two and nine times. V gene TRBV6-4 combines with J gene TRBJ2-3, with D perhaps being TRBD1 or TRBD2 (5 bases each). The CDR3 is made up of 16 amino acids. Between the trimmed V and J ends, which lost 1 base and 5 bases, there was a span of 16 bases. From germline, CDR1 is MRHNA and CDR2 SNTAGT. CDR3 sequence: CASSDFPDGAVDTQYF. The CDR3 nucleotides are TGTGCCAGCAGTGACTTCCCTGACGGGGCGGTAGATACGCAGTATTTT.

This clonotype was seen a few times. This chain joins TRBV5-5 and TRBJ1-1; D unresolved. The CDR3 has 13 amino acids. V dropped 6 bases and J dropped 6 bases, with 15 bases sitting between them. CDR1 and CDR2 from the germline V gene are SGHKS and YYEKEE (reference sequence). The CDR3 DNA sequence: TGTGCCAGCACCCGGATGAGGTCTGCTGAAGCTTTCTTT. This sequence encodes CASTRMRSAEAFF.

V and J are TRBV7-9 and TRBJ2-7, with a weak D call TRBD1 (5 bases). The CDR3 runs to 13 residues. Trimming shortened V by 6 bases and J by 0 bases, and 9 bases separated the two germline ends. Per the germline V gene, CDR1 is SEHNR and CDR2 is FQNEAQ (reference sequence). CDR3 in DNA: TGTGCCAGCAGTGACAGAAGCTCCTACGAGCAGTACGTC. It translates to CASSDRSSYEQYV.

J is TRBJ2-1 and V is TRBV12-3 or TRBV12-4; perhaps TRBD1 as D (7 bases). This CDR3 has 16 amino acids. Trimming left V 8 bases short and J 0 bases short, with 17 bases between. The CDR3 bases are TGTGCCAGCTGGAGGGGGCAGGCCAGCTCCTACAATGAGCAGTTCTTC. Protein product: CASWRGQASSYNEQFF.

This clonotype was picked up a small number of times. The rearrangement joins TRBV2 to TRBJ2-6, with 8 bases lining up with TRBD1. There are 18 residues in the CDR3. The germline V gene encodes CDR1 SNHLY and CDR2 FYNNEI. V was pared by 6 bases and J by 2 bases, with 12 bases of the junction left unmatched. The DNA for the CDR3 is TGTGCCAGCAGCCGAACAGGGGGAGGATATACTGGGGCCAACGTCCTGACTTTC. Translating it yields CASSRTGGGYTGANVLTF.

This chain uses TRBV20-1 with TRBJ1-2; D remains ambiguous. The germline CDR1 and CDR2 sequences are DFQATT and SNEGSKA (reference sequence). Trimming cost V 0 bases and J 4 bases, with 12 bases left between them. The CDR3 covers 14 residues. CDR3 in amino acids: CSARDPASSYGYTF. The CDR3 DNA sequence: TGCAGTGCTAGAGATCCGGCCTCATCCTATGGCTACACCTTC.

This clonotype has only a few counts. The chain employs TRBV24-1 and TRBJ1-3, with D hard to call. CDR3 length: 15 residues. With 4 bases removed from V and 2 bases from J, the gap between germline ends came to 11 bases. Germline loops: CDR1 KGHDR, CDR2 SFDVKD. The CDR3 here is CATSDPTDTGNTIYF. CDR3 DNA sequence: TGTGCCACCAGTGACCCGACCGATACTGGAAACACCATATATTTT.

Note on this clonotype: This may come from a read error, since a much larger clone is one base off. The chain joins TRBV6-1 to TRBJ2-1; the D gene is possibly TRBD2 (5 bases). CDR1 and CDR2 from the germline V gene are MNHNS and SASEGT. V was trimmed by 5 bases and J by 6 bases, leaving 14 bases between them. This CDR3 has 14 amino acids. CDR3 nucleotides: TGTGCCAGCAGTCTGAGAGGGCCCTTCAATGAGCAGTTCTTC. This gives the protein CASSLRGPFNEQFF.

V gene TRBV9 combines with J gene TRBJ2-3; 15 nucleotides line up with TRBD2. The CDR3 runs to 17 residues. Germline trimming cut 4 bases from V and 6 bases from J; bases unmatched to any gene: 9. The germline CDR1 and CDR2 sequences are SGDLS and YYNGEE. CDR3 amino acids: CASSLGTSGGFADTQYF. The CDR3, as DNA: TGTGCCAGCAGCCTCGGGACTAGCGGGGGGTTCGCGGATACGCAGTATTTT.

This clonotype was found a few times. This chain connects TRBV7-8 to TRBJ1-6, with TRBD1 matching 7 bases. V shed 1 base and J 4 bases; nucleotides not matched to a gene: 4. The length of the CDR3 is 16 residues. CDR1 SGHVS and CDR2 FQNEAQ come from the germline V gene. In DNA form, the CDR3 reads TGTGCCAGCAGCTTAGAACAGGGGACTTATAATTCACCCCTCCACTTT. Translated, it gives CASSLEQGTYNSPLHF.

This clonotype was seen a few times. The chain carries TRBV7-2 and TRBJ2-5; D uncertain. The V gene lost 1 base and the J gene lost 4 bases, with 13 bases spanning the gap. Germline values: CDR1 SGHTA, CDR2 FQGNSA. The CDR3 is 15 amino acids. DNA of the CDR3: TGTGCCAGCAGCTTAGTATCGGGTTTTCCAGAGACCCAGTACTTC. Protein: CASSLVSGFPETQYF.

This clonotype was found a few times. The chain employs TRBV12-3 or TRBV12-4 and TRBJ1-6; D is unresolved. V was clipped by 4 bases and J by 7 bases, with 11 bases between them. This CDR3 has 14 amino acids. CDR3 coding DNA: TGTGCCAGCAGTTCATGGACGGACAATTCACCCCTCCACTTT. Translation gives CASSSWTDNSPLHF.

This CDR3 is CASSPFSGESPDTQYF. As DNA, the CDR3 is TGCGCCAGCAGCCCTTTCTCAGGGGAGTCCCCAGATACGCAGTATTTT. The chain couples TRBV4-1 to TRBJ2-3; weak D call: TRBD1 (6 bases). CDR1 MGHRA and CDR2 YSYEKL come from the germline V gene. The CDR3 runs to 16 residues. V lost 4 bases and J 4 bases, leaving 18 bases between the germline ends.

There are a few counts of this clonotype. The V gene is TRBV12-3 or TRBV12-4, the J gene TRBJ1-5, with TRBD1 as a possible D gene (5 bases). V was clipped by 3 bases and J by 6 bases, with 12 bases between them. CDR3 length: 14 residues. CDR3 sequence (DNA): TGTGCCAGCAGTTTCCTCAGGGTGGGTCAGCCCCAGCATTTT. Encoded protein: CASSFLRVGQPQHF.

This clonotype was counted at least ten times. The chain employs TRBV6-5 and TRBJ1-2; D perhaps matches TRBD1 (5 bases). The CDR3 has 15 amino acids. Trimming removed 2 bases from V and 4 bases from J, with 14 bases in between. Germline V gives CDR1 MNHEY, CDR2 SVGAGI. The CDR3 DNA reads TGTGCCAGCAGTTACGGGGCAGGTCAGGGCTATGGCTACACCTTC. It yields the protein CASSYGAGQGYGYTF.

This clonotype occurred a few times. The rearrangement links TRBV20-1 to TRBJ1-5, with no clear D. Germline V lookup: CDR1 DFQATT, CDR2 SNEGSKA (reference sequence). The CDR3 runs to 13 residues. Trimming left V 6 bases short and J 3 bases short, with 12 bases between. The CDR3 reads CSAGGWVNQPQHF. The CDR3 DNA follows: TGCAGTGCCGGTGGGTGGGTCAATCAGCCCCAGCATTTT.

This clonotype was detected only a few times. V and J are TRBV12-3 or TRBV12-4 and TRBJ1-1; unclear D gene. There are 14 residues in the CDR3. V was trimmed by 8 bases and J by 2 bases, leaving 15 bases between them. This CDR3 reads CASSPGPINTEAFF. The CDR3 bases are TGTGCCAGCTCTCCAGGCCCAATAAACACTGAAGCTTTCTTT.